The 16 T cell receptor beta chains reported below all come from one sample, sequenced in a study of CD8 T cells in Susac syndrome (dated by TCRdb to between 2018 and 2021). The receptor library was made with the immunoSEQ multiplex PCR assay. RNA was extracted using the RNeasy kit, and about 0.5 to 1 ug of the RNA was reverse transcribed with random hexamers. TCRdb reanalyzed the raw reads on its own, using fastp at Q25 for trimming and MiXCR for clone calling, and kept in-frame beta chains. Each record represents a unique CDR3 protein, reported with the most common genes and DNA among its rows. Across this sample there are around 69,000 distinct CDR3 sequences, with under 95% seen only once. Jointly, the top ten make up roughly 0.45% of the sample. Source material: CD8+ T cells from PBMCs. These receptors came from a human donor with Susac syndrome.

The chain combines TRBV29-1 with TRBJ1-1; D is ambiguous. Germline-derived CDR1 and CDR2 are SQVTM and ANQGSEA. Trimming removed 7 bases at V and 5 bases at J, with 20 bases between. CDR3 length: 14 residues. This chain's CDR3 is CSALPSGDGTEAFF. For the CDR3, the DNA is TGCAGCGCCCTCCCCTCCGGGGATGGGACTGAAGCTTTCTTT.

V gene TRBV6-1 combines with J gene TRBJ2-7; D gene uncertain. There are 17 residues in the CDR3. Trimming took 6 bases from V and 1 from J, leaving 22 bases between them. CDR1 and CDR2 from the germline V gene are MNHNS and SASEGT. The CDR3: CASSGPWGMRNSYEQYF. Written as DNA, the CDR3 is TGTGCCAGCAGCGGGCCATGGGGAATGCGGAATTCCTACGAGCAGTACTTC.

The chain combines TRBV10-3 with TRBJ2-2, with 10 bases fitting TRBD1. The V gene end was trimmed by 0 bases and the J gene end by 1 base; junction bases not matched to a gene: 8. CDR3 length: 19 residues. From germline, CDR1 is ENHRY and CDR2 SYGVKD. The CDR3 here is CAISESPLTGGKNTGELFF. As DNA, the CDR3 is TGTGCCATCAGTGAGTCTCCCTTGACAGGGGGCAAGAACACCGGGGAGCTGTTTTTT.

The rearrangement uses TRBV4-2 and TRBJ1-5; TRBD1 is a possible D gene (5 bases). The ends were cut back, 0 bases at V and 1 base at J, with 13 bases in the middle. CDR1 is LGHNA, CDR2 YNFKEQ, per germline. The CDR3 runs 17 residues. In DNA form, the CDR3 reads TGTGCCAGCAGCCAAGATCTTTTGGGGCCGAGCAATCAGCCCCAGCATTTT. Residues: CASSQDLLGPSNQPQHF.

This chain links TRBV4-1 with TRBJ1-4; 8 positions agree with TRBD1. CDR3 size: 19 residues. The J segment lost 1 base and the V segment lost 5 bases, leaving 15 bases of the junction unmatched. Germline lookup yields CDR1 MGHRA and CDR2 YSYEKL. The CDR3 DNA follows: TGCGCCAGCAGCTCTCGGGACAGGCTTCATAAGGAAACTAATGAAAAACTGTTTTTT. Amino acid sequence: CASSSRDRLHKETNEKLFF.

The chain carries TRBV19 and TRBJ1-1; D is ambiguous. Germline V CDR1 and CDR2: LNHDA, SQIVND (reference sequence). With 5 bases removed from V and 1 base from J, the gap between germline ends came to 11 bases. The CDR3 totals 14 residues. The CDR3, as DNA: TGTGCCAGTAGTCCTGAGGGTCGGAACACTGAAGCTTTCTTT. The encoded protein is CASSPEGRNTEAFF.

V usage is TRBV11-2 and J usage is TRBJ1-1; a possible D gene is TRBD1 (6 bases). Trimming stripped 5 bases from V and 5 bases from J, with 12 bases between. This CDR3 is built from 13 residues. Germline V gene lookup returns CDR1 SGHAT and CDR2 FQNNGV. CDR3 DNA: TGTGCCAGCAGCCGGGACAATTGGACTGAAGCTTTCTTT. Translating it yields CASSRDNWTEAFF.

In nucleotides, the CDR3 is TGTGCCATCAGTGATGGACTAGCGGGAGGAAAGGATACGCAGTATTTT. Residues: CAISDGLAGGKDTQYF. This chain connects TRBV10-3 to TRBJ2-3; 14 bases are a match to TRBD2. Germline CDR1 ENHRY, CDR2 SYGVKD. This CDR3 has 16 residues. Trimming removed 3 bases from V and 6 bases from J; junction bases left unmatched: 5.

The chain has TRBV27 and TRBJ2-3; no firm D call. The CDR3 sequence is 17 residues long. Germline V gene sequence: CDR1 MNHEY, CDR2 SMNVEV (reference sequence). Trimming shortened V by 6 bases and J by 6 bases, and 25 bases separated the two germline ends. In nucleotides, the CDR3 is TGTGCCAGCAGGTCACAATTCAATAGCCCCGGCGCGGATACGCAGTATTTT. This gives the protein CASRSQFNSPGADTQYF.

The chain has TRBV7-2 and TRBJ2-2; 7 nucleotides match TRBD2. Unmatched junction bases numbered 6, after V lost 6 bases and J lost 2 bases. The CDR3 runs to 15 residues. CDR1 and CDR2 (germline): SGHTA, FQGNSA. The CDR3 is CASRKASGNTGELFF. DNA for the CDR3: TGTGCCAGCAGGAAGGCTAGCGGAAACACCGGGGAGCTGTTTTTT.

This rearrangement joins TRBV27 to TRBJ2-1; D is unresolved. The V gene lost 5 bases and the J gene lost 4 bases, with 6 bases spanning the gap. The CDR3 sequence is 12 residues long. Germline CDR1 is MNHEY and CDR2 is SMNVEV (reference sequence). The CDR3 reads CASSARYNEQFF. DNA for the CDR3: TGTGCCAGCAGTGCCAGGTACAATGAGCAGTTCTTC.

CDR3 sequence: CASSLDGQGPTGELFF. CDR3 sequence (DNA): TGCGCCAGCAGCTTGGACGGACAGGGTCCCACCGGGGAGCTGTTTTTT. The V and J genes are TRBV5-1 and TRBJ2-2; 8 bases are a match to TRBD1. This CDR3 contains 16 residues. Germline-derived CDR1 and CDR2 are SGHRS and YFSETQ. Trimming removed 0 bases from V and 4 bases from J; junction bases left unmatched: 5.

This clonotype was counted a single time. The chain combines TRBV30 with TRBJ1-1; D remains unclear. The CDR3 sequence is 11 residues long. Per the germline V gene, CDR1 is GTSNPN and CDR2 is SVGIG (reference sequence). V shed 2 bases and J shed 0 bases, with 1 base lying between them. CDR3 in DNA: TGTGCCTGGAGTATGAACACTGAAGCTTTCTTT. Amino acids: CAWSMNTEAFF.

This clonotype was detected only once. V gene TRBV20-1 combines with J gene TRBJ1-2, with D possibly TRBD1 on 5 matching bases. Germline lookup yields CDR1 DFQATT and CDR2 SNEGSKA (reference sequence). The CDR3 runs to 16 residues. V lost 2 bases, J lost 0 bases, and 16 bases lay in between. The CDR3 DNA reads TGCAGTGCTAGATCGTACGCCGGGACGTCTAACTATGGCTACACCTTC. This codes for CSARSYAGTSNYGYTF.

The chain employs TRBV2 and TRBJ1-5, with 9 nucleotides matching TRBD1. From germline, CDR1 is SNHLY and CDR2 FYNNEI. The CDR3 sequence is 14 residues long. J was trimmed by 7 bases and V by 6 bases; bases with no gene match: 7. The CDR3 bases are TGTGCCAGCAGGGCCGCGGGACAGGGCCAGCCCCAGCATTTT. Protein sequence: CASRAAGQGQPQHF.

This clonotype was detected only once. The gene calls are TRBV5-4 and TRBJ2-5; 12 nucleotides align to TRBD2. V gave up 4 bases and J gave up 4 bases; unmatched junction bases: 11. Germline CDR1 is SGHNT and CDR2 is YYREEE (reference sequence). CDR3 length equals 17 residues. The CDR3, as DNA: TGTGCCAGCAGCCCGAATCCAGGACTAGCGGGACGAGAGACCCAGTACTTC. It specifies CASSPNPGLAGRETQYF.